These T cell receptor beta chains were read from a single sample in a study of blood T cells in healthy people across ages. In TCRdb, the 5' RACE reads were re-called with MiXCR into one record per CDR3 protein. Of hundreds of thousands of distinct CDR3 sequences in the sample, under 25% were seen once. The sample consisted of blood. These TCRs come from a man between 65 and 85 years old in good health. Each CDR3 is given with its conserved first and last residue. The order of the fields is clone size, D gene, V gene, J gene, CDR3 DNA, CDR3 protein. The D gene is left open where the match is weak. Clone size is stated in some rows and not others, as once, few, many or a class when expanded.

>many|TRBD2|TRBV4-2|TRBJ2-7
TGTGCCAGCAGCCAAGATCTTCTAGCGGGCCCCTACGAGCAGTACTTC
CASSQDLLAGPYEQYF
>few|TRBD2|TRBV28|TRBJ2-3
TGTGCCAGCAGTTCCCCGGCCAGACTAGCGGGAGGGGCAGATACGCAGTATTTT
CASSSPARLAGGADTQYF
>many|.|TRBV5-1|TRBJ1-2
TGCGCCAGCAGCTTGGTCGCGCCCGGGGCTAGCGGCTACACCTTC
CASSLVAPGASGYTF
>few|.|TRBV20-1|TRBJ2-1
TGCAGTGCATCAAGGACGGACTACAATGAGCAGTTCTTC
CSASRTDYNEQFF
>few|TRBD1|TRBV5-1|TRBJ2-4
TGCGCCGGCAGCTTGGCGGGACAGGAAAACATTCAGTACTTC
CAGSLAGQENIQYF
>.|TRBD1|TRBV11-2|TRBJ2-7
TGTGCCAGCAGCGTGGGACAGGGTAACTACGAGCAGTACTTC
CASSVGQGNYEQYF
>few|.|TRBV5-6|TRBJ2-5
TGTGCCAGCAGCTTATTCCCCTCTAACCGCCAAGAGACCCAGTACTTC
CASSLFPSNRQETQYF
>few|TRBD2|TRBV29-1|TRBJ2-3
TGCAGCGGGACTAGCGGACCCACAGATACGCAGTATTTT
CSGTSGPTDTQYF
>few|TRBD2|TRBV20-1|TRBJ2-5
TGCAGTGCTAGACTAGCGGGGGGACGAGTGGCCCAGTACTTC
CSARLAGGRVAQYF
>.|.|TRBV20-1|TRBJ2-5
TGCAGTGGCTGGTTCCAAGAGACCCAGTACTTC
CSGWFQETQYF
>.|.|TRBV6-1|TRBJ1-2
TGTGCCAGCAGTGAAGCTGGGTACGGACCGGGGAAGGTGGTGTATGGCTACACCTTC
CASSEAGYGPGKVVYGYTF
>.|.|TRBV29-1|TRBJ1-2
TGCAGCGTTGGGGCAGGGAATGGCTACACCTTC
CSVGAGNGYTF
>.|.|TRBV10-3|TRBJ2-3
TGTGCCATCAGCAAGTCAGATACGCAGTATTTT
CAISKSDTQYF
>.|.|TRBV10-3|TRBJ2-5
TGTGCCATCAGTGGGCCTACTAGGCGGGAGACCCAGTACTTC
CAISGPTRRETQYF
>.|.|TRBV6-1|TRBJ2-3
TGTGCCAGCAGTGGTGGGGGCCCGGGAGATACGCAGTATTTT
CASSGGGPGDTQYF
>.|.|TRBV7-2|TRBJ2-5
TGTGCCAGCAGCTTCCCACTAGCACTACAAGAGACCCAGTACTTC
CASSFPLALQETQYF
>few|TRBD2|TRBV7-2|TRBJ2-3
TGTGCCAGCAGCCCCCAGGGACTAGGCACAGATACGCAGTATTTT
CASSPQGLGTDTQYF
>few|.|TRBV6-6|TRBJ2-7
TGTGCCAGCAGTTACTCGAAGGGAACCTACGAGCAGTACTTC
CASSYSKGTYEQYF
>few|TRBD2|TRBV7-8|TRBJ2-4
TGTGCCAGCAGCTTACCTGAGCTAGCGGGAGAAAACATTCAGTACTTC
CASSLPELAGENIQYF
>few|.|TRBV20-1|TRBJ2-3
TGCAGTGCTCAGCGAACAGATACGCAGTATTTT
CSAQRTDTQYF
>many|TRBD1|TRBV10-3|TRBJ2-1
TGTGCCATCAGTGACCGAACAGGGGGAACCTACAATGAGCAGTTCTTC
CAISDRTGGTYNEQFF
>.|TRBD2|TRBV5-1|TRBJ2-1
TGCGCCAGCAGCTTGGGCGGGACTAGCGGGAACAATGAGCAGTTCTTC
CASSLGGTSGNNEQFF
>many|.|TRBV29-1|TRBJ1-6
TGCAGCGTTCGGACGGGGGCTGATTCACCCCTCCACTTT
CSVRTGADSPLHF
>few|TRBD2|TRBV9|TRBJ2-3
TGTGCCAGCAGGGCCCCACTAGCGGGAGGAGACGCAGATACGCAGTATTTT
CASRAPLAGGDADTQYF
>.|.|TRBV25-1|TRBJ2-7
TGTGCCAGCAGTGAATCGGGACGGACCTACGAGCAGTACTTC
CASSESGRTYEQYF
>.|.|TRBV20-1|TRBJ2-1
TGCAGTGCTGACATACCAGGGGTAGTTTCCCGCTGGTCCTACAATGAGCAGTTCTTC
CSADIPGVVSRWSYNEQFF
>.|.|TRBV5-1|TRBJ1-1
TGCGCCGGCAGCTTGTCGACGGAAGCCCCCAACACTGAAGCTTTCTTT
CAGSLSTEAPNTEAFF
>once|.|TRBV29-1|TRBJ2-1
TGCAGCGTTGCTGCAAGGTGGAACAATGAGCAGTTCTTC
CSVAARWNNEQFF
>once|TRBD2|TRBV20-1|TRBJ2-7
TGCAGTGCTAGAGATGCGCGACTAGCGGAGGCATCCGAGCAGTACTTC
CSARDARLAEASEQYF
>.|.|TRBV6-6|TRBJ1-1
TGTGCCAGCAGGAAGGGATGGGGAAGCGACACTGAAGCTTTCTTT
CASRKGWGSDTEAFF
>few|.|TRBV9|TRBJ2-5
TGTGCCAGCAGCGTAGGGTCGGAGCAGTACTTC
CASSVGSEQYF
>few|TRBD1|TRBV5-1|TRBJ2-3
TGCGCCAGCAGCTTGGCCGGGACAGGGAAGACGGATACGCAGTATTTT
CASSLAGTGKTDTQYF
>few|TRBD1|TRBV27|TRBJ1-1
TGTGCCAGCCATCGACAGGGCTCCACTGAAGCTTTCTTT
CASHRQGSTEAFF
>many|.|TRBV12-3/TRBV12-4|TRBJ1-6
TGTGCCAGCACCCTGTCTAAAGGATCACCCCTCCACTTT
CASTLSKGSPLHF
>few|.|TRBV15|TRBJ1-5
TGTGCCACCAACAACAGGGTTAGCAATCAGCCCCAGCATTTT
CATNNRVSNQPQHF
>few|TRBD2|TRBV4-2|TRBJ2-7
TGTGCCAGCAGCCAAGAAGTCGTAGCGGGAGGGCCCTCCTACGAGCAGTACTTC
CASSQEVVAGGPSYEQYF
>many|TRBD2|TRBV5-1|TRBJ2-5
TGCGCCAGCAGCTTGGCACGACTAGCGGGAGGCCAAGAGACCCAGTACTTC
CASSLARLAGGQETQYF
>few|.|TRBV5-1|TRBJ1-4
TGCGCCAGCAGGGGCAAGTCGGATGAAAAACTGTTTTTT
CASRGKSDEKLFF
>.|.|TRBV20-1|TRBJ1-4
TGCAGTGCTAGTCTGCGCAGCCGTAATGAAAAACTGTTTTTT
CSASLRSRNEKLFF
>many|.|TRBV6-5|TRBJ2-2
TGTGCCAGCAAAACCTCGGAGGGGTACGCCGGGGAGCTGTTTTTT
CASKTSEGYAGELFF
>.|.|TRBV20-1|TRBJ2-7
TGCAGTGCTAGAGTGTCCGGGAGAGGGACCTACGAGCAGTACTTC
CSARVSGRGTYEQYF
>many|TRBD1|TRBV2|TRBJ2-5
TGTGCCAGCAGTGTACAGGGGGAGACCCAGTACTTC
CASSVQGETQYF
>.|TRBD1|TRBV10-3|TRBJ2-1
TGTGCCATCAGTGGGGGACAGGGCGTCGATGAGCAGTTCTTC
CAISGGQGVDEQFF
>many|.|TRBV5-1|TRBJ2-1
TGCGCCAGCAGCTTGCCCTCCAATGAGCAGTTCTTC
CASSLPSNEQFF
>many|.|TRBV7-2|TRBJ2-7
TGTGCCAGCAGCTTAGGCGGAAAGACCTACGAGCAGTACTTC
CASSLGGKTYEQYF
>.|.|TRBV5-1|TRBJ2-2
TGCGCCAGCAGACCAGGGCAGGACACCGGGGAGCTGTTTTTT
CASRPGQDTGELFF
>few|TRBD1|TRBV12-3/TRBV12-4|TRBJ2-7
TGTGCCAGCAGTTTTGGCCGATCGGGGACAGCCTACGAGCAGTACTTC
CASSFGRSGTAYEQYF
>.|.|TRBV7-3|TRBJ1-1
TGTGCCAGCAGCCCGTCCACCGGGAGCACTGAAGCTTTCTTT
CASSPSTGSTEAFF
>few|TRBD2|TRBV6-1|TRBJ2-5
TGTGCCAGCAGTGATGAGTCGGGGAGGGCGACCCAGTACTTC
CASSDESGRATQYF
>many|TRBD1|TRBV20-1|TRBJ2-7
TGCAGTGCGAGGTCCGTGACAGGGTTGGACGAGCAGTACTTC
CSARSVTGLDEQYF
>.|TRBD2|TRBV11-2|TRBJ2-1
TGTGCCAGCAGCTTAAGGGTACTAGCGGGGTCCCCGGTCTACGATGAGCAGTTCTTC
CASSLRVLAGSPVYDEQFF
>.|.|TRBV12-3/TRBV12-4|TRBJ1-1
TGTGCCAGCAGTCAGACAACCTTGAACACTGAAGCTTTCTTT
CASSQTTLNTEAFF